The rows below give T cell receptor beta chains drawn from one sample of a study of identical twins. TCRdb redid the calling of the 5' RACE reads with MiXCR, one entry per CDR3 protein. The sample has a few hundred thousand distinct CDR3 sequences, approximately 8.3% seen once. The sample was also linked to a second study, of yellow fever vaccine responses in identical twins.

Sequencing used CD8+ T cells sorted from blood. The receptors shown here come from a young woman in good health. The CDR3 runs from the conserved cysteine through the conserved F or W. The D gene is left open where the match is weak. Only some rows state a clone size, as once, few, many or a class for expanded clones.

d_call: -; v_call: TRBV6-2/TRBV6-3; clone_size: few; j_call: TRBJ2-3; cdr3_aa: CASSYPGTPEPTPDFTQYF; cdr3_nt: TGTGCCAGCAGTTACCCCGGGACACCAGAACCGACGCCTGATTTCACGCAGTATTTT
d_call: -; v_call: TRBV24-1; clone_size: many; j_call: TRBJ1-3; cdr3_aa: CATSDGTSGNTIYF; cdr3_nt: TGTGCCACCAGTGATGGGACGTCTGGAAACACCATATATTTT
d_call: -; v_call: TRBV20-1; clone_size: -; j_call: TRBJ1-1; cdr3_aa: CSASSRRGLVPEAFF; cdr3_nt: TGCAGTGCTAGTTCGCGGCGGGGGTTGGTCCCTGAAGCTTTCTTT
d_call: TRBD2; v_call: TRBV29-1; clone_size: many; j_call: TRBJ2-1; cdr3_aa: CSPGLAGEDEQFF; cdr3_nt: TGCAGCCCCGGGTTAGCGGGAGAGGATGAGCAGTTCTTC
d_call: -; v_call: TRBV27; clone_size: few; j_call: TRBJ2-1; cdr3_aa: CASSGQNYNEQFF; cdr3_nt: TGTGCCAGCAGCGGACAGAATTACAATGAGCAGTTCTTC
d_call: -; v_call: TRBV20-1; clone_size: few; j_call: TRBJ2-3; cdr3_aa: CSARPPAFILDLTDTQYF; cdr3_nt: TGCAGTGCTAGGCCTCCGGCTTTTATCCTCGACCTCACAGATACGCAGTATTTT
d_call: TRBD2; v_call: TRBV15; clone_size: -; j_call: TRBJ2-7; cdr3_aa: CATSRDGGGTPYEQYF; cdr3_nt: TGTGCCACCAGCAGAGATGGCGGGGGGACCCCCTACGAGCAGTACTTC
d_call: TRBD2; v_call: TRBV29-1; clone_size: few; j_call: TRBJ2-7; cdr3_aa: CSVGIAGNKYEQYF; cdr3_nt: TGCAGCGTTGGGATAGCGGGGAACAAGTACGAGCAGTACTTC
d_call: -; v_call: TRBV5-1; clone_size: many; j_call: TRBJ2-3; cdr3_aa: CASSLSGDPAPDTQYF; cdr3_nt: TGCGCCAGCAGCTTGTCCGGGGACCCCGCCCCAGATACGCAGTATTTT
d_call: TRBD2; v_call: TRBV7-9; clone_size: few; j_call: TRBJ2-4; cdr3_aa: CASSLPGGIQYF; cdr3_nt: TGTGCCAGCAGCTTGCCGGGGGGCATTCAGTACTTC
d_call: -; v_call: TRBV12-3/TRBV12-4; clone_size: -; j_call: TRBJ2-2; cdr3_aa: CASTLRGTWSNTGELFF; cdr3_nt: TGTGCCAGCACTCTCCGGGGGACTTGGTCGAACACCGGGGAGCTGTTTTTT
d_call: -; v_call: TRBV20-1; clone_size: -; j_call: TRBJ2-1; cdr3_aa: CSASESSYNEQFF; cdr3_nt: TGCAGTGCTAGCGAGAGCTCCTACAATGAGCAGTTCTTC
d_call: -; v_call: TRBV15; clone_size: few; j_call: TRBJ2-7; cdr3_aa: CATSPVGGLEYEQYF; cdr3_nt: TGTGCCACCAGCCCGGTAGGGGGACTGGAGTACGAGCAGTACTTC
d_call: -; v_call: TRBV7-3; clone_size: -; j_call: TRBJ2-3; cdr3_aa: CASSSGRNTDTQYF; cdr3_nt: TGTGCCAGCAGCTCAGGACGGAACACAGATACGCAGTATTTT
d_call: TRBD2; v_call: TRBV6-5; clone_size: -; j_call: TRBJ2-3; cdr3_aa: CASSYRPAGEGDTQYF; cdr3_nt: TGTGCCAGCAGTTACAGACCAGCGGGAGAAGGAGATACGCAGTATTTT
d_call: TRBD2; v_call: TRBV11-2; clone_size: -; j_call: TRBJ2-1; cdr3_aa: CASSLVVGSGRGNEQFF; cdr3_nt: TGTGCCAGCAGCTTAGTTGTGGGTAGCGGGAGGGGGAATGAGCAGTTCTTC
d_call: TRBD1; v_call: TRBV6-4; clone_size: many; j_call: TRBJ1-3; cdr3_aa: CASSSKRDRSGNTIYF; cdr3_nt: TGTGCCAGCAGTAGTAAACGGGACAGATCTGGAAACACCATATATTTT
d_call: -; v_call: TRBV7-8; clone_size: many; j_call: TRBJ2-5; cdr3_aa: CASSLARRDPPLSQYF; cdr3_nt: TGTGCCAGCAGCTTAGCCCGTCGGGACCCCCCCCTGTCCCAGTACTTC
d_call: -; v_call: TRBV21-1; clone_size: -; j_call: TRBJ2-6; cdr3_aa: CASSKKPLRGQFSGANVLTF; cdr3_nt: TGTGCCAGCAGCAAAAAACCACTAAGGGGGCAATTTTCCGGGGCCAACGTCCTGACTTTC
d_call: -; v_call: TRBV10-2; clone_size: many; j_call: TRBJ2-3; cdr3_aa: CASSGDSHPPDTQYF; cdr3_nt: TGCGCCAGCAGTGGGGACTCCCACCCCCCAGATACGCAGTATTTT
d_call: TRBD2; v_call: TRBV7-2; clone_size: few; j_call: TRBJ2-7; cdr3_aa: CASSLVAGRSSYEQYF; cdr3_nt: TGTGCCAGCAGCCTGGTAGCGGGGCGCAGCTCCTACGAGCAGTACTTC
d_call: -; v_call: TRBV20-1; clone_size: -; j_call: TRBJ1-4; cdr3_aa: CSARYNSATNEKLFF; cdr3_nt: TGCAGTGCTAGGTATAACAGTGCAACTAATGAAAAACTGTTTTTT
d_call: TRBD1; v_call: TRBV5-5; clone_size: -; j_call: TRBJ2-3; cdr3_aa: CASSSQGDGTDTQYF; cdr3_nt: TGTGCCAGCAGCTCACAGGGGGACGGCACAGATACGCAGTATTTT
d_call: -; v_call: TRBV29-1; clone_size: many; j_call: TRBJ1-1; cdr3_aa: CRPYGTNTEAFF; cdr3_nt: TGCAGACCCTATGGAACCAACACTGAAGCTTTCTTT
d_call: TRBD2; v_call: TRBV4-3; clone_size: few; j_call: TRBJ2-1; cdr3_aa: CASSLTAGVTYNEQFF; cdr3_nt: TGCGCCAGCAGCCTTACAGCGGGAGTAACCTACAATGAGCAGTTCTTC
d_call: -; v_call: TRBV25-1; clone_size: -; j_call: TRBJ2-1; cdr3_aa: CASSRGGTHNEQFF; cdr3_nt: TGTGCCAGCAGCAGGGGCGGGACTCACAATGAGCAGTTCTTC
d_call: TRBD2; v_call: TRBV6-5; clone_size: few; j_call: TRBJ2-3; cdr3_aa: CASSWGLEDTQYF; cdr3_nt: TGTGCCAGCAGTTGGGGACTAGAGGATACGCAGTATTTT
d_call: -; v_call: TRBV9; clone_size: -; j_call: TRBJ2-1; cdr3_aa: CASSSPPGQYNEQFF; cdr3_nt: TGTGCCAGCAGCTCCCCCCCGGGACAATACAATGAGCAGTTCTTC
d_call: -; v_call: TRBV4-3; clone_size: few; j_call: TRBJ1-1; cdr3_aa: CASSQGRHTEAFF; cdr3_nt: TGCGCCAGCAGCCAAGGACGGCACACTGAAGCTTTCTTT
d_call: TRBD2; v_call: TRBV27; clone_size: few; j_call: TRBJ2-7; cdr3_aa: CASGTSHTRGQYF; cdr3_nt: TGTGCCAGCGGGACTAGCCACACTCGGGGGCAGTACTTC
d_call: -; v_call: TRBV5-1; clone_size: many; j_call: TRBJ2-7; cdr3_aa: CASSLNRAYEQYF; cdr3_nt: TGCGCCAGCAGCTTAAACAGGGCCTACGAGCAGTACTTC
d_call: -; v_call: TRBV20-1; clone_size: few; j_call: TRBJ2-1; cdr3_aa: CSARERWEDEQFF; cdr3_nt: TGCAGTGCTAGAGAAAGGTGGGAAGATGAGCAGTTCTTC
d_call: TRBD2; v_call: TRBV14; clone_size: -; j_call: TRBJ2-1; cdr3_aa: CASSQDFNKRDATYNEQFF; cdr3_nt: TGTGCCAGCAGCCAAGATTTTAATAAGCGGGACGCTACCTACAATGAGCAGTTCTTC
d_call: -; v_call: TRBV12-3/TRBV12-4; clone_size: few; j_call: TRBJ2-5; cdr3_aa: CASRVDWKETQYF; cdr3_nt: TGTGCCAGCAGGGTAGACTGGAAAGAGACCCAGTACTTC
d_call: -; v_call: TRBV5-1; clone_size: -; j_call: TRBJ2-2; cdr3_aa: CASSRERFTGELFF; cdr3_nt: TGCGCCAGCAGTCGGGAGAGGTTCACCGGGGAGCTGTTTTTT
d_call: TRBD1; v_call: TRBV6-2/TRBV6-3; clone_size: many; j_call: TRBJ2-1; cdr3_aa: CASSYSGTGHEQFF; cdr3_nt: TGTGCCAGCAGTTATTCGGGGACAGGGCATGAGCAGTTCTTC